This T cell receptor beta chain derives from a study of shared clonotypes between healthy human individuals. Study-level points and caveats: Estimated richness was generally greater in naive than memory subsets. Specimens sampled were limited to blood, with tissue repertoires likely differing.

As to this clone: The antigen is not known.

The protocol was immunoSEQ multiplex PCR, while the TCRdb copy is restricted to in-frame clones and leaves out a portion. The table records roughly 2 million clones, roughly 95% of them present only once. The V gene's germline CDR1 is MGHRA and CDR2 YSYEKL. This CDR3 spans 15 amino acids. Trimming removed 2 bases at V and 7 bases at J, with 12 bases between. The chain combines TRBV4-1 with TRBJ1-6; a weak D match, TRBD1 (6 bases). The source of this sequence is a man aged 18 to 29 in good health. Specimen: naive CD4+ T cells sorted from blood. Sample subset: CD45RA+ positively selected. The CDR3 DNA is TGCGCCAGCAGCCAAATGAGGGGGGCGAATTCACCCCTCCACTTT. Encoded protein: CASSQMRGANSPLHF.